This paragraph covers one TCR beta chain sequence. This clone was detected only once. Its antigen has not been determined. No clone much larger than this one lies a single base away; base qualities are absent. The collaborating institutions used their own protocols to collect whole blood in K2EDTA tubes. For TCRbeta analysis, collaborators shipped samples as frozen whole blood, isolated PBMCs, or DNA extracted from either of those sample types. The data originate from a study of blood T cell repertoires in COVID-19 (dated by TCRdb to the early 2020s). In the study overall: Collaborator samples came from the United States, Italy and Spain and covered acute and convalescent phases of COVID-19. The prospective study material was composed of cDNA or gDNA derived from T cells, B-cell-depleted T cells, or PBMCs. The dataset comprised deeply sampled blood TCRbeta repertoires from subjects exposed to, actively infected with, or recovered from COVID-19. The repertoires were released in a freely available public database intended as a resource for research on the immune response to SARS-CoV-2. Samples were obtained from the ongoing ImmuneRACE study (first 160 participants) and from about 1,300 subjects provided by 6 global collaborators. Nearly every sample came with metadata listing a de-identified subject ID, COVID-19 status, age in years and sex. Where HLA class I and class II types were available, the types were taken from metadata supplied by the sample provider, not from assay-based typing.

What the study reported, not specific to this receptor: The amount of clinical and demographic metadata varied by source and participant and was provided uncurated.

The immunoSEQ Assay, a bias-controlled multiplex PCR, was used to amplify TCRbeta CDR3 regions from genomic DNA. The published analysis was carried out like this. The number of nucleated cells in each sample was estimated by amplification of reference gene primers within the assay. To quantify the absolute abundance of each unique TCRbeta CDR3 rearrangement, sequence reads were collapsed and filtered. For each sample, productive Simpson clonality was calculated by taking the square root of Simpson's diversity index across productive rearrangements. TCRdb took over this immuneACCESS table, retaining in-frame rearrangements with V and J assigned. Such tables are incomplete; in checked studies, under half of the missing clones stem from an unresolved V gene, and the remainder is unexplained. For V, J and clone size, that table is used; D and trimming come from the DNA. The sample yields roughly 300,000 clones; around 81% were counted once. The biggest ten clones account for just under 3% of the sample.

The CDR3 runs 17 residues from the cysteine to the phenylalanine. CDR3 DNA is the only sequence kept; it has 51 bases, read in frame from the first base. The germline V gene provides CDR1 LGHNT and CDR2 FRNRAP. V is trimmed back by 3 bases and J by 6 bases, and the junction contains 14 bases that no gene match accounts for. The sequence derives from a woman in her sixties or seventies with active or convalescent COVID-19. The chain was built from TRBV12-5 and TRBJ1-5, with 7 bases in between that match TRBD1. The sequencing sample was made of peripheral blood. Here the CDR3 is given as CASGFGVRGGGTQPQHF. The DNA sequence is as follows: TGTGCTAGTGGTTTCGGTGTCAGAGGGGGCGGAACTCAGCCCCAGCATTTT.